This passage covers 7 T cell receptor beta chains from one sample sequenced in a study of CD8 T cells in Susac syndrome. About 0.45 to 1 ug RNA was reverse transcribed with random hexamers. MiXCR was run by TCRdb on the immunoSEQ multiplex PCR reads, yielding one entry per CDR3 protein. This table holds some 190,000 distinct CDR3 sequences, about 95% found once. Sequenced input: CD4+ T cells from PBMCs. These receptors came from a human donor in good health.

The chain uses TRBV29-1 and TRBJ2-3, with D hard to call. The CDR3 runs to 13 residues. The germline CDR1 and CDR2 sequences are SQVTM and ANQGSEA. Trimming stripped 3 bases from V and 1 base from J, with 8 bases between. The CDR3 bases are TGCAGCGTTGAGCCGCTTGGCACAGATACGCAGTATTTT. Translating gives CSVEPLGTDTQYF.

The rearrangement uses TRBV7-9 and TRBJ2-7; TRBD2 matches 10 bases. The germline V gene encodes CDR1 SEHNR and CDR2 FQNEAQ (reference sequence). The J segment lost 3 bases and the V segment lost 5 bases, leaving 7 bases of the junction unmatched. This CDR3 is built from 15 residues. The CDR3 spells CASSPGLAASYEQYF. CDR3 nucleotides: TGTGCCAGCAGCCCAGGACTAGCGGCAAGCTACGAGCAGTACTTC.

The genes are TRBV29-1 and TRBJ2-7; D call uncertain. V lost 1 base and J lost 3, with 4 bases in between. The CDR3 length is 11 residues. The germline V gene encodes CDR1 SQVTM and CDR2 ANQGSEA. The CDR3 reads CSVEVGYEQYF. For the CDR3, the DNA is TGCAGCGTTGAAGTTGGCTACGAGCAGTACTTC.

The gene calls are TRBV29-1 and TRBJ2-1; the D gene is possibly TRBD2 (6 bases). Trimming pared 8 bases from V and 9 bases from J, leaving 20 bases between. Germline V gene lookup returns CDR1 SQVTM and CDR2 ANQGSEA. The CDR3 extends over 13 amino acids. DNA for the CDR3: TGCAGCTTAGGAGGGGCTCCAGGGAGTGAGCAGTTCTTC. As protein: CSLGGAPGSEQFF.

The gene calls are TRBV5-1 and TRBJ2-3; D not resolved. Germline V gene data show CDR1 as SGHRS and CDR2 as YFSETQ. With 0 bases removed from V and 3 bases from J, the gap between germline ends came to 8 bases. The CDR3 has 14 residues. CDR3 protein: CASSLAEGTDTQYF. The CDR3 bases are TGCGCCAGCAGCTTGGCAGAAGGGACAGATACGCAGTATTTT.

The chain is built from TRBV12-3 or TRBV12-4 and TRBJ2-1, with 8 bases matching TRBD1. V shed 4 bases and J 4 bases; nucleotides not matched to a gene: 6. The CDR3 spans 15 residues. For the CDR3, the DNA is TGTGCCAGCAGTTCGACAGGGGCGGGATACAATGAGCAGTTCTTC. Its translation is CASSSTGAGYNEQFF.

The chain employs TRBV7-9 and TRBJ2-1, with 10 bases that match TRBD2. From germline, CDR1 is SEHNR and CDR2 FQNEAQ (reference sequence). The CDR3 has 15 residues. After removal of 5 bases from V and 1 base from J, the junction contained 2 bases not matched to a gene. In DNA, the CDR3 is TGTGCCAGCAGCGCAGCGGGAGGGTCCTACAATGAGCAGTTCTTC. The encoded protein is CASSAAGGSYNEQFF.